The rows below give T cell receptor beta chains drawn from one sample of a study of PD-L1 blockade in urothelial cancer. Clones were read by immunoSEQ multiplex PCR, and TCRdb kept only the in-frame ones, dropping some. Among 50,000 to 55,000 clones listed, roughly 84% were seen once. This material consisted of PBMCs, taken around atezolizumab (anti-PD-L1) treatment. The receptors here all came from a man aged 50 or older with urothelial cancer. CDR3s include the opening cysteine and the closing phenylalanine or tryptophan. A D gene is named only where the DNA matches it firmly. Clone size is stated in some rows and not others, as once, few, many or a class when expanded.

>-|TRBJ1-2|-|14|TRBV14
TGTGCCAGCAGCCAAGAGATAGAGGAGTCTGGCTACACCTTC
CASSQEIEESGYTF
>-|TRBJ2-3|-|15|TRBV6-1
TGTGCCAGCAGTGAATACAGGGCTAGCACAGATACGCAGTATTTT
CASSEYRASTDTQYF
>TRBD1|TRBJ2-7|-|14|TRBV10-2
TGCGCCAGCAAGGCGTCAGGGGGCTCCTACGAGCAGTACTTC
CASKASGGSYEQYF
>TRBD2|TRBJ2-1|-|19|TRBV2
TGTGCCAGCAGTCGACTAGCGGGAGAGTCAGACGGCTCCTACAATGAGCAGTTCTTC
CASSRLAGESDGSYNEQFF
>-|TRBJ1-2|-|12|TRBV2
TGTGCCAGCAGTGCACGACTGTCAGGCTACACCTTC
CASSARLSGYTF
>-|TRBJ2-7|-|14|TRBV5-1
TGCGCCAGCAGGCCCAAAACGAGCTCCTACGAGCAGTACTTC
CASRPKTSSYEQYF
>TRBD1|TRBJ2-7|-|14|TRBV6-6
TGTGCCAGCAGTAGGACAGGGGAGATCTACGAGCAGTACTTC
CASSRTGEIYEQYF
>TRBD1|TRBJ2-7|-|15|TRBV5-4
TGTGCCAGCAGCTTGGTACAGGGGAACTCCTACGAGCAGTACTTC
CASSLVQGNSYEQYF
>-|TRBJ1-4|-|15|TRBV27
TGTGCCAGCAGTCCCCTTTGGCAGACTAATGAAAAACTGTTTTTT
CASSPLWQTNEKLFF
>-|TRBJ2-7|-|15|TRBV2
TGTGCCACCGCTCCGGCGACTGCCGACTCCTACGAGCAGTACTTC
CATAPATADSYEQYF
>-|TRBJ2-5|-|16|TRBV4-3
TGCGCCAGCAGCCAAGATATTGCCAGGGATCAAGAGACCCAGTACTTC
CASSQDIARDQETQYF
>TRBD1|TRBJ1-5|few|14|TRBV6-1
TGTGCCAGCAGCCACAGGGGAGGCAATCAGCCCCAGCATTTT
CASSHRGGNQPQHF
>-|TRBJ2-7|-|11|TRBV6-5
TGTGCCAGCAGAAACTCACACGAGCAGTACTTC
CASRNSHEQYF
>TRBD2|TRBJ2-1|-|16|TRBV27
TGTGCCAGCAGTTTAAATGTAGCGGGAGTGTACAATGAGCAGTTCTTC
CASSLNVAGVYNEQFF
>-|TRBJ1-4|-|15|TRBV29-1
TGCAGCGTCGCCGTCTTACAAGGGGTAGATGAAAAACTGTTTTTT
CSVAVLQGVDEKLFF
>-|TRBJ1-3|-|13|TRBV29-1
TGCAGCGTTGGAGGGGGCTCTGGAAACACCATATATTTT
CSVGGGSGNTIYF
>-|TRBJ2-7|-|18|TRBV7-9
TGTGCCACTGCCTACCCGTCCTCGGAGGGGGCGGGGGGCTACGAGCAGTACTTC
CATAYPSSEGAGGYEQYF
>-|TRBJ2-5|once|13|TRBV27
TGTGCCAGCAGTCCTGGGAGGAGGGAGACCCAGTACTTC
CASSPGRRETQYF
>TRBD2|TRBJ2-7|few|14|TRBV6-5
TGTGCCAGCAGTCCCACGGGGGGGGCTTGGGAGCAGTACTTC
CASSPTGGAWEQYF
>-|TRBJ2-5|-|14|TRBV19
TGTGCCAGTAGTACTTCGACTAGCCAAGAGACCCAGTACTTC
CASSTSTSQETQYF
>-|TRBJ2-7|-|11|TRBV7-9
TGTGCCAGCAGATATACCTACGAGCAGTACTTC
CASRYTYEQYF
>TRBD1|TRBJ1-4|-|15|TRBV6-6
TGTGCCAGCAGTTCAGACAGGGCAACTAATGAAAAACTGTTTTTT
CASSSDRATNEKLFF
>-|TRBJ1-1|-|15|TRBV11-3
TGTGCCAGCAGCTTAGGAGGTCTAGAGAACACTGAAGCTTTCTTT
CASSLGGLENTEAFF
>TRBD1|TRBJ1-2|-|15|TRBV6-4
TGTGCCAGCAGTGAGCGACAGGGGAATTCGCTCGGCTACACCTTC
CASSERQGNSLGYTF